These T cell receptor beta chains were read from a single sample in a study of T cells in Graves' hyperthyroidism and ophthalmopathy. MiXCR, applied by TCRdb to the multiplex PCR reads, yields one record per CDR3 protein. The sample has roughly 100,000 distinct CDR3 sequences, around 52% seen once; the top ten hold 25% to 30%. The material sequenced was blood. The receptors derive from a woman in her 40s with Graves' hyperthyroidism. Both conserved end residues are part of each CDR3. A D gene is named only where the DNA matches it firmly. Expanded clones get a size class; other rows say once, few or many, or leave the size out.

abundance: many
d_gene: TRBD2
v_gene: TRBV27
j_gene: TRBJ2-3
CDR3nt: TGTGCCACCAGTAGCGGGAGCACAGATACGCAGTATTTT
CDR3aa: CATSSGSTDTQYF

abundance: many
d_gene: NA
v_gene: TRBV7-8
j_gene: TRBJ2-3
CDR3nt: TGTGCCAGCAGCTTAGCGCGCGTCTCTAGCACAGATACGCAGTATTTT
CDR3aa: CASSLARVSSTDTQYF

abundance: many
d_gene: NA
v_gene: TRBV19
j_gene: TRBJ1-1
CDR3nt: TGTGCCAGTAGACTCCCAGGGTCTCGCGGCACTGAAGCTTTCTTT
CDR3aa: CASRLPGSRGTEAFF

abundance: NA
d_gene: TRBD1
v_gene: TRBV5-1
j_gene: TRBJ1-1
CDR3nt: TGCGCCAGCCGGACAGGGATGAACACTGAAGCTTTCTTT
CDR3aa: CASRTGMNTEAFF

abundance: many
d_gene: NA
v_gene: TRBV12-3/TRBV12-4
j_gene: TRBJ1-1
CDR3nt: TGTGCCAGCAGTTTTGCAGGACTTGAAGCTTTCTTT
CDR3aa: CASSFAGLEAFF

abundance: many
d_gene: TRBD1
v_gene: TRBV7-2
j_gene: TRBJ2-6
CDR3nt: TGTGCCAGCAGCTTAGCTCAGGGGGCACCCTCTTACCTCTCTGGGGCCAACGTCCTGACTTTC
CDR3aa: CASSLAQGAPSYLSGANVLTF

abundance: once
d_gene: NA
v_gene: TRBV20-1
j_gene: TRBJ1-1
CDR3nt: TGCAGTGCTAGGGGGATCACTGAAGCTTTCTTT
CDR3aa: CSARGITEAFF

abundance: many
d_gene: NA
v_gene: TRBV5-1
j_gene: TRBJ1-2
CDR3nt: TGCGCCAGCAGCCCTGGTGGGACACTAGACTACACCTTC
CDR3aa: CASSPGGTLDYTF

abundance: many
d_gene: NA
v_gene: TRBV20-1
j_gene: TRBJ2-5
CDR3nt: TGCAGTGCTAGGCTGGACTTCCAAGAGACCCAGTACTTC
CDR3aa: CSARLDFQETQYF

abundance: many
d_gene: TRBD1
v_gene: TRBV7-8
j_gene: TRBJ2-7
CDR3nt: TGTGCCAGCAGCTCAGCCGGGACAGGGGGCTACGAGCAGTACTTC
CDR3aa: CASSSAGTGGYEQYF

abundance: few
d_gene: TRBD1
v_gene: TRBV2
j_gene: TRBJ1-2
CDR3nt: TGTGCCAGCGGGGGTCGGGACAGGGACTATGGCTACACCTTC
CDR3aa: CASGGRDRDYGYTF

abundance: NA
d_gene: NA
v_gene: TRBV7-2
j_gene: TRBJ1-3
CDR3nt: TGTGCCAGCACGTCGAGAACCACCATATATTTT
CDR3aa: CASTSRTTIYF

abundance: NA
d_gene: TRBD1
v_gene: TRBV29-1
j_gene: TRBJ1-2
CDR3nt: TGCAGCGTCGGACAGGGTAGAGGCTACACCTTC
CDR3aa: CSVGQGRGYTF

abundance: many
d_gene: NA
v_gene: TRBV7-8
j_gene: TRBJ1-6
CDR3nt: TGTGCCAGCAGCTTTAGAGGCCAGGCCAATTCACCCCTCCACTTT
CDR3aa: CASSFRGQANSPLHF

abundance: many
d_gene: NA
v_gene: TRBV7-2
j_gene: TRBJ2-7
CDR3nt: TGTGCCAGCAGCTTATTGTCCATGAACCCCGACGAGCAGTACTTC
CDR3aa: CASSLLSMNPDEQYF

abundance: many
d_gene: NA
v_gene: TRBV10-1
j_gene: TRBJ1-1
CDR3nt: TGCGCCAGCAGTGACGGGGGAAACACTGAAGCTTTCTTT
CDR3aa: CASSDGGNTEAFF

abundance: many
d_gene: NA
v_gene: TRBV4-1
j_gene: TRBJ2-7
CDR3nt: TGCGCCAGCAGCCTGGAGAGACAGACCTACGAGCAGTACTTC
CDR3aa: CASSLERQTYEQYF

abundance: NA
d_gene: NA
v_gene: TRBV10-3
j_gene: TRBJ1-6
CDR3nt: TGTGCCAGCAGTTTACCGGATGTTTATAATTCACCCCTCCACTTT
CDR3aa: CASSLPDVYNSPLHF

abundance: few
d_gene: TRBD2
v_gene: TRBV7-3
j_gene: TRBJ2-3
CDR3nt: TGTGCCAGCAGTTTAGCGGGAGGACGCACAGATACGCAGTATTTT
CDR3aa: CASSLAGGRTDTQYF

abundance: many
d_gene: NA
v_gene: TRBV29-1
j_gene: TRBJ2-7
CDR3nt: TGCAGCGCGGACAAGGGTTCGGGAGAGCAGTACTTC
CDR3aa: CSADKGSGEQYF

abundance: many
d_gene: NA
v_gene: TRBV6-6
j_gene: TRBJ1-1
CDR3nt: TGTGCCAGCAGGGTAGGGGGGACTGAAGCTTTCTTT
CDR3aa: CASRVGGTEAFF

abundance: many
d_gene: NA
v_gene: TRBV18
j_gene: TRBJ1-3
CDR3nt: TGTGCCAGCTCACGCTCGGGAGCGGGAAACACCATATATTTT
CDR3aa: CASSRSGAGNTIYF

abundance: NA
d_gene: NA
v_gene: TRBV7-8
j_gene: TRBJ2-2
CDR3nt: TGTGCCAGCAGCTTATGGAGGGGAACCTCTGGGGAGCTGTTTTTT
CDR3aa: CASSLWRGTSGELFF

abundance: NA
d_gene: NA
v_gene: TRBV29-1
j_gene: TRBJ2-6
CDR3nt: TGCAGCGTAGGGGTTGGGGCTGGGGCCAACGTCCTGACTTTC
CDR3aa: CSVGVGAGANVLTF

abundance: NA
d_gene: TRBD1
v_gene: TRBV25-1
j_gene: TRBJ2-5
CDR3nt: TGTGCCAGCAGTGCTACCCGGACAGGGGAGACCCAGTACTTC
CDR3aa: CASSATRTGETQYF

abundance: many
d_gene: NA
v_gene: TRBV7-9
j_gene: TRBJ1-1
CDR3nt: TGTGCCAGCAGCTTAAAGTCCATGAACACTGAAGCTTTCTTT
CDR3aa: CASSLKSMNTEAFF

abundance: many
d_gene: NA
v_gene: TRBV19
j_gene: TRBJ2-3
CDR3nt: TGTGCCAGTAGTTCGACTATCAGGGGAGATACGCAGTATTTT
CDR3aa: CASSSTIRGDTQYF

abundance: once
d_gene: NA
v_gene: TRBV29-1
j_gene: TRBJ2-5
CDR3nt: TGCAGCGTTAGGATCCAAGAGACCCAGTACTTC
CDR3aa: CSVRIQETQYF

abundance: NA
d_gene: TRBD1
v_gene: TRBV20-1
j_gene: TRBJ1-2
CDR3nt: TGCAGTGCCATCGTACAGGGGAGCGTCTATGGCTACACCTTC
CDR3aa: CSAIVQGSVYGYTF

abundance: NA
d_gene: NA
v_gene: TRBV7-9
j_gene: TRBJ1-2
CDR3nt: TGTGCCAGCAGCTTAGGGCCTATGGAGGGCTACACCTTC
CDR3aa: CASSLGPMEGYTF

abundance: NA
d_gene: TRBD1
v_gene: TRBV20-1
j_gene: TRBJ1-5
CDR3nt: TGCAGTGCTAGAGTTGGTACCTTCCGGGACAGATATCAGCCCCAGCATTTT
CDR3aa: CSARVGTFRDRYQPQHF

abundance: NA
d_gene: NA
v_gene: TRBV13
j_gene: TRBJ1-1
CDR3nt: TGTGCCAGCAGCTTAGGCCCTGGCACTGAAGCTTTCTTT
CDR3aa: CASSLGPGTEAFF

abundance: NA
d_gene: NA
v_gene: TRBV10-3
j_gene: TRBJ1-1
CDR3nt: TGTGCCATCAGTGCCTCCGGACTGGGGAGGGATGAAACTGAAGCTTTCTTT
CDR3aa: CAISASGLGRDETEAFF

abundance: few
d_gene: NA
v_gene: TRBV29-1
j_gene: TRBJ2-1
CDR3nt: TGCACATCCCGGGGAGGAACCTACAATGAGCAGTTCTTC
CDR3aa: CTSRGGTYNEQFF

abundance: NA
d_gene: NA
v_gene: TRBV19
j_gene: TRBJ1-2
CDR3nt: TGTGCCAGTAGTGATTATGGCTACACCTTC
CDR3aa: CASSDYGYTF

abundance: many
d_gene: TRBD1
v_gene: TRBV9
j_gene: TRBJ1-1
CDR3nt: TGTGCCAGCAGACAACGGACAGGGGGTCGAACTGAAGCTTTCTTT
CDR3aa: CASRQRTGGRTEAFF

abundance: NA
d_gene: NA
v_gene: TRBV2
j_gene: TRBJ2-5
CDR3nt: TGTGCCAGCAATCCTGGGGAGACCCAGTACTTC
CDR3aa: CASNPGETQYF

abundance: many
d_gene: TRBD1
v_gene: TRBV27
j_gene: TRBJ1-2
CDR3nt: TGTGCCAGCAGTCAGGACAGGGAGGGCTATGGCTACACCTTC
CDR3aa: CASSQDREGYGYTF

abundance: NA
d_gene: NA
v_gene: TRBV10-3
j_gene: TRBJ2-1
CDR3nt: TGTGCCATCAGTGACGCGGGCTCCTACAATGAGCAGTTCTTC
CDR3aa: CAISDAGSYNEQFF